This T cell receptor beta chain was found in a study of CD8+CD57+ T cells in acquired aplastic anemia. Findings of the study overall: There were twenty-nine CD8+ CDR3 sequences that occurred in both patients and controls. Patients showed no significant difference from controls in CD8+ Simpson's diversity. CD8+CD57+ cells (from patients) displayed lower diversity than the total CD4+ and CD8+ pools did.

The authors sequenced patients whose flow cytometry had shown CD8+CD57+ cell expansion. Severe acquired aplastic anemia was the diagnosis recorded for all patients. Researchers bead-enriched CD8+CD57+ cells and obtained a mean 1.6 ug DNA. Genomic DNA templated the TCR beta VDJ and CDR3 profiling. One entry per CDR3 protein results from TCRdb running MiXCR on the reads. The sample consists of 15,000 to 20,000 distinct CDR3 sequences, roughly 37% of them appearing once. With regard to this clonotype: Its antigen is not known.

The sequenced sample consisted of CD8+CD57+ T cells sorted from PBMCs. Subset described: bead-enriched CD8+CD57+ effector memory T cells from SAA patients. The clonotype comes from a human donor with aplastic anemia.

The CDR3 is CASSDRLSGNTIYF. In nucleotides, the CDR3 is TGTGCCAGCAGCGACAGACTCTCTGGAAACACCATATATTTT. The chain links TRBV5-5 to TRBJ1-3; D is possibly TRBD1 (5 bases). This CDR3 spans 14 amino acids. CDR1 and CDR2 from the germline V gene are SGHKS and YYEKEE (reference sequence). With 4 bases removed from V and 0 bases from J, the gap between germline ends came to 8 bases.